The TCR beta chain under discussion was sequenced for a study of OX40 agonist ivuxolimab in advanced cancers. Study overall: With a range of roughly 23 to 90, age averaged 60 years, and 75% to 90% were male.

Germline loops: CDR1 MDHEN, CDR2 SYDVKM. The CDR3 covers 11 residues. V shed 5 bases and J shed 10 bases, with 10 bases lying between them. Clones were read by immunoSEQ multiplex PCR, and TCRdb kept only the in-frame ones, dropping some. The profile shows 130,000 or so clones, just under 95% of them singletons. The sample consisted of CD4+ or CD8+ T cells sorted from blood, taken in a trial of the OX40 agonist ivuxolimab. The sequence was collected from an adult with an advanced solid tumor such as melanoma, head and neck, liver or kidney cancer. This rearrangement joins TRBV28 to TRBJ2-3; D remains unclear. The CDR3 coding sequence is TGTGCCAGCAGTCCCAGTTTTGCGCAGTATTTT. Translating it yields CASSPSFAQYF.